This TCR beta chain was documented in a study of blood T cells in healthy people across ages. General study points: Changes seen in expanded clonotypes were possibly confounded by donor CMV status left unknown.

A second roughly 6 to 12 cycle PCR used barcoded and J-beta primers. Researchers report that each sample yielded at least 3 million CDR3-containing paired-end reads. TCRdb fed the 5' RACE reads into MiXCR, producing one record per CDR3 protein. This table holds 600,000 to 850,000 distinct CDR3 sequences, 43% found once. The CDR3 loop spans 15 amino acids. Germline trimming cut 0 bases from V and 3 bases from J; bases unmatched to any gene: 7. Germline CDR1 and CDR2: DFQATT and SNEGSKA (reference sequence). A remark on this clonotype: Antigen unknown.

Extraction of total RNA produced a minimum of 5 micrograms from each sample. This sequence was found in an older woman in good health. This chain connects TRBV20-1 to TRBJ1-1, with 7 bases identical to TRBD1. The specimen sequenced was blood. CDR3 amino acids: CSARDVKGADTEAFF. Written as DNA, the CDR3 is TGCAGTGCTAGAGACGTAAAGGGGGCGGACACTGAAGCTTTCTTT.